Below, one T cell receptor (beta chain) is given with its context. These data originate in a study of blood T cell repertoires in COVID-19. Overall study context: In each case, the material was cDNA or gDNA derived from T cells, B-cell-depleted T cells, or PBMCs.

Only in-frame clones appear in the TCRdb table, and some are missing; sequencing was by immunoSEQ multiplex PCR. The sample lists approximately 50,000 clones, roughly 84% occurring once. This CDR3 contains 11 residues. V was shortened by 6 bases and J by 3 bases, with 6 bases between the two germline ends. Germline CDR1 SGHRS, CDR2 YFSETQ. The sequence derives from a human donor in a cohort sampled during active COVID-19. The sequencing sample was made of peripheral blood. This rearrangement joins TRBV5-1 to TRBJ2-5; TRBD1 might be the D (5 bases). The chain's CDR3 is CASKTEETQYF. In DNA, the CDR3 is TGCGCCAGCAAGACAGAAGAGACCCAGTACTTC.